This T cell receptor beta chain was found in a study of identical twins (dated by TCRdb to the mid-2010s). Regarding the research as a whole: To test whether fetal clonotypes persist, this study deep-sequenced TCR alpha and beta repertoires from monozygotic twins, from unrelated adults of various ages, and from cord blood. To rule out contamination, replicate twin experiments were performed at different times with different library preparation protocols. Study-wide findings and limitations: The excess sharing between twins in beta out-of-frame sequences was weaker because fewer shared sequences reduced the signal-to-noise ratio. Compared with coincidental sharing between unrelated individuals, an excess of low generation-probability sequences was observed among out-of-frame TCR alpha sequences shared between twins. Invariant T cells such as MAIT and iNKT could partly confound zero-insertion analyses, though diverse VJ usage argued against this for most clonotypes. Abundant cord blood beta clonotypes had fewer insertions, young adult naive repertoires showed a similar but weaker trend, and memory repertoires showed no such trend. Out-of-frame TCR alpha sharing in monozygotic twins was systematically underestimated by recombination models, whereas sharing between unrelated individuals was in agreement with the recombination models. Because the same donors could not be followed over many years, conclusions were based on cross-sectional statistical analysis.

Every donor was a healthy Caucasian. V lost 7 bases and J lost 7 bases; the stretch between them is 14 bases long. CDR1 and CDR2 are read off the germline V gene as MNHEY and SVGAGI. From the cysteine through the phenylalanine, the CDR3 covers 13 amino acids. Of the read, only the CDR3 DNA is kept; its 39 bases are in frame from base 1. Receptors were amplified or captured by 5' RACE. Sequencing was carried out with an Illumina HiSeq 2000. A universal primer binding site was added through template switching, and the final cDNA carried a unique molecular identifier so that TCR cDNA molecules could be counted accurately. First-strand cDNA for TCR alpha and beta chains was synthesized from specific primers in the conserved constant-segment region. To control for contamination, every cDNA library was double barcoded, receiving both a SMART-Mk sample barcode and Illumina barcodes. Two successive PCR steps introduced TruSeq adapter sequences along with Illumina sample barcodes. The Illumina HiSeq platform was used with custom primers to sequence TCR alpha and beta cDNA libraries. Turning to the authors' computational methods: Unique molecular identifiers were extracted from raw reads with MiGEC, and CDR3 positions were determined with MiXCR. Recombination models were inferred per individual with the repgenHMM and IGoR tools using an EM algorithm. The tcR package in R was used for shared clonotype analysis, with sharing normalized by the product of cloneset sizes. Out-of-frame nonproductive sequences were analyzed to study raw recombination free of thymic and clonal selection effects. The raw public data were reprocessed by TCRdb itself: fastp quality trimming at Q25, MiXCR clonotype calling, in-frame beta chains only. Every entry covers one CDR3 protein and lists the most common genes and DNA from its rows. TCRdb's processing, not the study's, gives the V and J calls here. Counted in this sample were around 1.7 million distinct CDR3 sequences; about 30% of them appeared once. About 0.3% of the sample belongs to the ten largest clones.

As for this clonotype: The specificity of this receptor is unknown. No base quality values were provided; no much bigger clone lies one nucleotide off.

The source material was cord blood. The chain joins TRBV6-5 to TRBJ2-1; matching of 7 bases hints at TRBD1 as the D gene. The clonotype originates from a newborn girl in good health. The DNA sequence reads TGTGCCAGCACCAAGACAGGGAGGAATGAGCAGTTCTTC. This sequence encodes CASTKTGRNEQFF.